This T cell receptor (beta chain) was profiled in a study of T cell repertoires in cytomegalovirus infection. Study as a whole: HLA-C-restricted CMV epitopes, recently identified, and well-studied HLA-B-restricted ones were used by the study. Public TCR beta signature analysis indicated the presence of both CMV infection and matching HLA type.

One entry per CDR3 protein results from TCRdb running MiXCR on the reads. The sample yields some 800,000 distinct CDR3 sequences, around a third seen once. A remark on this clonotype: Its antigen is not identified.

The CDR3 sequence is 14 residues long. V shed 5 bases and J 5 bases; nucleotides not matched to a gene: 6. The germline CDR1 and CDR2 sequences are LNHDA and SQIVND (reference sequence). This chain connects TRBV19 to TRBJ1-1, with 9 bases fitting TRBD1. The sequence was collected from a human donor in good health (CMV status not recorded). Some clones in this sample may be carry-over from other donors' samples. Sequenced here: cultured CD8+ T cells from PBMCs, sampled from culture after CMV antigen stimulation. DNA of the CDR3: TGTGCCAGTAGTGCCGGACAGGGGAGGACTGAAGCTTTCTTT. Its translation: CASSAGQGRTEAFF.